This T cell receptor beta chain was captured in a study of T cell responses to AZD1222 COVID-19 vaccine. Overall study findings and caveats: The donor group comprised mostly white British people and more females; the analysis possibly underestimated clonal diversity.

Comments on this clone: The antigen is not known.

Clones were sequenced by immunoSEQ multiplex PCR, and TCRdb holds only the in-frame ones, with some missing. The table shows fewer than 150,000 clones, with approximately 93% occurring only once. The sequencing here drew on peripheral blood, taken on day 0 of AZD1222 vaccination. This TCR was recovered from an adult in good health.

This CDR3 reads CASSGTGETEAFF. The CDR3 DNA is TGCGCCAGCAGCGGGACAGGGGAGACTGAAGCTTTCTTT. This chain joins TRBV5-1 and TRBJ1-1, with TRBD1 matching 10 bases. V dropped 4 bases and J dropped 5; count of bases not matched to a gene: 2. Germline assignment: CDR1 SGHRS and CDR2 YFSETQ. The CDR3 length is 13 residues.